What follows is one T cell receptor (beta chain) and its context. What the recovered Cohort 3 donors had was two negative PCRs, clearance, or symptom resolution. Trimming left V 7 bases short and J 4 bases short, with 18 bases between. The CDR3 covers 15 residues. Germline loops: CDR1 SGHRS, CDR2 YFSETQ. Authors' data handling: Reference gene primer amplification in the assay estimated nucleated cell counts. Clones were read by immunoSEQ multiplex PCR, and TCRdb kept only the in-frame ones, dropping some. D and trimming come from the DNA, and the V and J calls and clone size come from that table. In the table there are a few hundred thousand clones, about 88% of which are singletons. This sample was included in a study of blood T cell repertoires in COVID-19. Whole-study context: Sources were T cells, B-cell-depleted T cells, or PBMCs; the material itself was cDNA or gDNA.

This clonotype was obtained from a woman in her twenties or thirties who had recovered from COVID-19. Sequencing was carried out using PBMCs or T cells enriched from blood (not recorded which). This chain uses TRBV5-1 with TRBJ2-1; possible D gene TRBD2, 6 bases. The CDR3: CASARVADPYNEQFF. The CDR3, as DNA: TGCGCCAGCGCCAGGGTAGCGGACCCGTACAATGAGCAGTTCTTC.